This T cell receptor (beta chain) originates from a study of siplizumab effects on memory and regulatory T cells. This clone was seen a few times. Antigen: not known. Some clones are missing from TCRdb's copy, which holds only in-frame ones; the method was immunoSEQ multiplex PCR. Of 11,000 to 15,000 clones listed, about 49% are singletons. The mixed lymphocyte reaction cells underwent coculture at 37°C for over 5 days. Between the trimmed V and J ends, which lost 2 bases and 5 bases, there was a span of 6 bases. CDR3 length equals 13 residues. CDR1 is SGHTA and CDR2 is FQGNSA in the germline V gene. The TCR sequence derives from a human donor in good health; the cells came from an allogeneic mixed lymphocyte reaction. Sequencing was done on a sample of CFSE-low (dividing) CD4+ T cells sorted from an allogeneic mixed lymphocyte reaction. The chain joins TRBV7-2 to TRBJ1-4; no firm D call. DNA for the CDR3: TGTGCCAGCAGCTTAAGGCGGAATGAAAAACTGTTTTTT. It translates to CASSLRRNEKLFF.